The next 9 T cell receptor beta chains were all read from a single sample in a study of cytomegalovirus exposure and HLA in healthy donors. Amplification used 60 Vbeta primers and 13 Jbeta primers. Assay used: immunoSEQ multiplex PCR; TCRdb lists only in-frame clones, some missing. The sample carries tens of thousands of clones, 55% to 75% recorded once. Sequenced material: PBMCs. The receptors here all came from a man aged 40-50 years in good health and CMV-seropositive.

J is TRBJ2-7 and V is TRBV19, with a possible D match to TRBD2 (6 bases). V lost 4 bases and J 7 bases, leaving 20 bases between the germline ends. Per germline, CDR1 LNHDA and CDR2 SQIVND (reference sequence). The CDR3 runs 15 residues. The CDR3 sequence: CASSTSRGVPEEQYF. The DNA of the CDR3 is TGTGCCAGTAGTACCTCACGCGGGGTGCCTGAAGAGCAGTACTTC.

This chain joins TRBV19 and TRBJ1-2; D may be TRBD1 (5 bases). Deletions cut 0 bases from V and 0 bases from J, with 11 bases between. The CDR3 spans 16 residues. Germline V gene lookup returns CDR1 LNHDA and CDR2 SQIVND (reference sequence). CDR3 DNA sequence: TGTGCCAGTAGTATAGACAGGGCCAAAGCTAACTATGGCTACACCTTC. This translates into CASSIDRAKANYGYTF.

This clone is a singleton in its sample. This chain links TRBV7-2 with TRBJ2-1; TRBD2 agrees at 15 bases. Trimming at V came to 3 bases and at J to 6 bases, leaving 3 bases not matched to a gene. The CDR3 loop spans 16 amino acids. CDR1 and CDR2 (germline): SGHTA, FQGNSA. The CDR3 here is CASSFGLAGGINEQFF. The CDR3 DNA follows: TGTGCCAGCAGCTTCGGACTAGCGGGGGGGATCAATGAGCAGTTCTTC.

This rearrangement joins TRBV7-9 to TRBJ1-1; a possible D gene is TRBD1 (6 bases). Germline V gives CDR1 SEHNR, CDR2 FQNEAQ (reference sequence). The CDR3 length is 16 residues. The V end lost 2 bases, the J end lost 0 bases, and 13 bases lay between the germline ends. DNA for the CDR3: TGTGCCAGCAGCTTACGACAAGGGGGTATGAACACTGAAGCTTTCTTT. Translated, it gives CASSLRQGGMNTEAFF.

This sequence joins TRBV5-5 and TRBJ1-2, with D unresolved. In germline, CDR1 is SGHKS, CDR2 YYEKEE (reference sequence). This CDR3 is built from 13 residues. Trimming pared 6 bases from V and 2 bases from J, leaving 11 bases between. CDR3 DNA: TGTGCCAGCATCCCCTTTCAGAACTATGGCTACACCTTC. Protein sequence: CASIPFQNYGYTF.

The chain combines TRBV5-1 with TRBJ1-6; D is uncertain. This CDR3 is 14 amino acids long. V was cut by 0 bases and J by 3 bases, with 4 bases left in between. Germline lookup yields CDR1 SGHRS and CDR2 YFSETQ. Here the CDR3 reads CASSLGHYNSPLHF. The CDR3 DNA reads TGCGCCAGCAGCTTGGGACACTATAATTCACCCCTCCACTTT.

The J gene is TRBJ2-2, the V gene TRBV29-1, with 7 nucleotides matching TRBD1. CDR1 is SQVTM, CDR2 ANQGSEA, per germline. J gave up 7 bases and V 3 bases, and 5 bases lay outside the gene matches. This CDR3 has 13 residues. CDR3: CSVDRGNSGELFF. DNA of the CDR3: TGCAGCGTTGACAGGGGGAATAGCGGGGAGCTGTTTTTT.

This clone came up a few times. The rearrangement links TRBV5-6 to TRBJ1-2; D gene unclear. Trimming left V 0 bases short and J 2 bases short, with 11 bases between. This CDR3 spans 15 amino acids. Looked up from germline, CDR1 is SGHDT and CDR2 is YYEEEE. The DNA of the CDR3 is TGTGCCAGCAGCTTGGCTGGAGGTCTAAACTATGGCTACACCTTC. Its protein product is CASSLAGGLNYGYTF.

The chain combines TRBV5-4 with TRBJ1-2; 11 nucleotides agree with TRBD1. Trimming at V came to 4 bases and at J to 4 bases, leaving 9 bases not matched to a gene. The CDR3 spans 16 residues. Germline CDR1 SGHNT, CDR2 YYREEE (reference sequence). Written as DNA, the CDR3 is TGTGCCAGCAGCCCAAGGACAGGGGGCGATTCCTATGGCTACACCTTC. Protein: CASSPRTGGDSYGYTF.